These 10 T cell receptor beta chains share one sample of origin, sequenced in a study of cytomegalovirus exposure and HLA in healthy donors. PCR primers comprised 60 Vbeta and 13 Jbeta primers. Generated by immunoSEQ multiplex PCR, the TCRdb table keeps only in-frame clones and is missing some. The sample shows about 200,000 clones, approximately 86% of them seen only once. The sample consisted of PBMCs. These TCRs come from a woman aged 30 to 39 in good health and CMV-seronegative.

The V call is TRBV7-2, the J call TRBJ2-1; tentatively, D is TRBD2 (6 bases). Germline lookup yields CDR1 SGHTA and CDR2 FQGNSA. Trimming took 1 base from V and 11 from J, leaving 9 bases between them. The CDR3 runs 12 residues. The CDR3 spells CASSLVGGQQFF. The CDR3 DNA sequence: TGTGCCAGCAGCTTAGTTGGAGGGCAGCAGTTCTTC. The full variable domain, in which reference TRBV7-2 and TRBJ2-1 provide the parts outside the CDR3, is GAGVSQSPSNKVTEKGKDVELRCDPISGHTALYWYRQSLGQGLEFLIYFQGNSAPDKSGLPSDRFSAERTGGSVSTLTIQRTQQEDSAVYLCASSLVGGQQFFGPGTRLTVL.

The genes are TRBV4-2 and TRBJ2-2; a weak D match, TRBD2 (5 bases). This CDR3 region has 17 residues. The V and J ends lost 6 bases and 8 bases respectively, with 25 bases between them. Looked up from germline, CDR1 is LGHNA and CDR2 is YNFKEQ. This CDR3 reads CASRARVSRDSGGELFF. CDR3 bases: TGTGCCAGCAGGGCCCGGGTGTCTAGGGATTCGGGGGGGGAGCTGTTTTTT.

The chain is built from TRBV4-1 and TRBJ2-7, with 8 bases that match TRBD2. J lost 0 bases, V lost 4 bases, and 5 bases had no gene match. Germline values: CDR1 MGHRA, CDR2 YSYEKL. This CDR3 region has 15 residues. The CDR3 here is CASSRGLASSYEQYF. For the CDR3, the DNA is TGCGCCAGCAGCCGAGGACTAGCCAGCTCCTACGAGCAGTACTTC.

The rearrangement links TRBV5-6 to TRBJ2-7; TRBD1 agrees at 9 bases. This CDR3 is built from 15 residues. The ends lost 0 bases at V and 5 bases at J; junction bases unmatched: 6. Germline V gene lookup returns CDR1 SGHDT and CDR2 YYEEEE. CDR3 bases: TGTGCCAGCAGCTTGGACGGGACAGGGAGACACGAGCAGTACTTC. Amino acids: CASSLDGTGRHEQYF.

The chain uses TRBV6-5 and TRBJ1-5; TRBD1 matches 9 bases. V trimming: 2 bases; J trimming: 6 bases; junction bases outside the gene matches: 8. This CDR3 region has 16 residues. CDR1 MNHEY and CDR2 SVGAGI come from the germline V gene. CDR3 residues: CASSYRDRDCSQPQHF. For the CDR3, the DNA is TGTGCCAGCAGTTACAGGGACAGGGACTGTAGTCAGCCCCAGCATTTT.

The chain employs TRBV2 and TRBJ1-5; D is unresolved. The CDR3 has 13 amino acids. V lost 4 bases, J lost 5 bases, and 9 bases lay in between. CDR1 is SNHLY, CDR2 FYNNEI, per germline. In DNA form, the CDR3 reads TGTGCCAGCAGTGCTAATCACGATCAGCCCCAGCATTTT. It specifies CASSANHDQPQHF.

This clone was observed a handful of times. CDR3 loop: CASSWTGDTQYF. As DNA, the CDR3 is TGTGCCAGCAGCTGGACAGGAGATACGCAGTATTTT. The gene calls are TRBV6-6 and TRBJ2-3; 7 bases line up with TRBD1. This CDR3 has 12 amino acids. The germline V gene encodes CDR1 MNHNY and CDR2 SVGAGI (reference sequence). With 6 bases clipped from V and 5 bases from J, the junction kept 2 bases outside the gene matches.

The genes are TRBV7-8 and TRBJ2-1; TRBD2 might be the D (6 bases). The germline gives CDR1 SGHVS, CDR2 FQNEAQ. CDR3 length equals 18 residues. V was cut by 1 base and J by 9 bases, with 25 bases left in between. CDR3 DNA: TGTGCCAGCAGCTTAGTACCTTCTTCCGGGAGATTTTATTTTGAGCAGTTCTTC. Translating gives CASSLVPSSGRFYFEQFF. Supplemented by reference TRBV7-8 and TRBJ2-1, the full variable domain reads GAGVSQSPRYKVAKRGQDVALRCDPISGHVSLFWYQQALGQGPEFLTYFQNEAQLDKSGLPSDRFFAERPEGSVSTLKIQRTQQEDSAVYLCASSLVPSSGRFYFEQFFGPGTRLTVL.

The V call is TRBV2, the J call TRBJ1-2; 8 nucleotides match TRBD1. The length of the CDR3 is 14 residues. The germline gives CDR1 SNHLY, CDR2 FYNNEI. J lost 2 bases, V lost 6 bases, and 5 bases had no gene match. The CDR3, as DNA: TGTGCCAGCAGCCCCCGGACAGGGAACTATGGCTACACCTTC. It translates to CASSPRTGNYGYTF.

The rearrangement joins TRBV5-1 to TRBJ2-3; TRBD2 agrees at 10 bases. The CDR3 extends over 16 amino acids. V was clipped by 3 bases and J by 1 base; unmatched bases: 5. Germline V gene lookup returns CDR1 SGHRS and CDR2 YFSETQ. This CDR3 is CASSSTSGVRTDTQYF. As DNA, the CDR3 is TGCGCCAGCAGCTCTACTAGCGGGGTACGCACAGATACGCAGTATTTT.